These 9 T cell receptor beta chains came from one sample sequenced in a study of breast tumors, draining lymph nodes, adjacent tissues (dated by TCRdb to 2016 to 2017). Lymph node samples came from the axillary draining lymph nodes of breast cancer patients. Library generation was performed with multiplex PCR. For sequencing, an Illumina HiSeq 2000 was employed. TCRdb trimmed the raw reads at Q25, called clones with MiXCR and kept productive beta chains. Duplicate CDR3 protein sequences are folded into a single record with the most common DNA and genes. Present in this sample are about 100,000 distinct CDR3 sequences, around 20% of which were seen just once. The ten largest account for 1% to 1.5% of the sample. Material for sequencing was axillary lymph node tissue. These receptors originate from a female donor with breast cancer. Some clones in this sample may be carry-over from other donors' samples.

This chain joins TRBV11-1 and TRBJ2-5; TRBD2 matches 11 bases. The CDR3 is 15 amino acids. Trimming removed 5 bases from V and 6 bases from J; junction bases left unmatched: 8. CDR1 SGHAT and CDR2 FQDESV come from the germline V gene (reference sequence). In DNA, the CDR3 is TGTGCCAGCAGCCACGGGGCTAGCGGGAGGCAGACCCAGTACTTC. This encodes CASSHGASGRQTQYF.

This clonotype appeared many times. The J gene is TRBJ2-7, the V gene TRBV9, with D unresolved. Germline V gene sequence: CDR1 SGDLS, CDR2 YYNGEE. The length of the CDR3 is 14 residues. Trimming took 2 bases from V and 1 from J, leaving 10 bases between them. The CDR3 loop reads CASSVTSGSYEQYF. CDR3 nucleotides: TGTGCCAGCAGCGTGACCTCAGGTTCCTACGAGCAGTACTTC.

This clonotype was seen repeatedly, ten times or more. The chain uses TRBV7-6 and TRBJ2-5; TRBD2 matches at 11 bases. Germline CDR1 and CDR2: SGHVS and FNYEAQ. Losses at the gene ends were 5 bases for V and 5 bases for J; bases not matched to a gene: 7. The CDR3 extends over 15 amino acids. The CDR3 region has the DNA TGTGCCAGCAGCCCCACTAGCGGGAGAAGTGAGACCCAGTACTTC. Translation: CASSPTSGRSETQYF.

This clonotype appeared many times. The CDR3 DNA follows: TGTGCCAGCACCGGACGGGAGGGTACTGATGAGCAGTTCTTC. This translates into CASTGREGTDEQFF. The rearrangement links TRBV9 to TRBJ2-1; 8 bases align to TRBD2. V shed 6 bases and J 8 bases; nucleotides not matched to a gene: 10. The germline V gene encodes CDR1 SGDLS and CDR2 YYNGEE. The CDR3 sequence is 14 residues long.

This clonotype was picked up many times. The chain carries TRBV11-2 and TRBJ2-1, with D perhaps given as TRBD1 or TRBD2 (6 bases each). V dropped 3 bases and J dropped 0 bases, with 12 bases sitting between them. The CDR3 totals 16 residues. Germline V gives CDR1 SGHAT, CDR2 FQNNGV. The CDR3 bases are TGTGCCAGCAGCTTTGGGGGGCGCAGCTCCTACAATGAGCAGTTCTTC. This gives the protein CASSFGGRSSYNEQFF.

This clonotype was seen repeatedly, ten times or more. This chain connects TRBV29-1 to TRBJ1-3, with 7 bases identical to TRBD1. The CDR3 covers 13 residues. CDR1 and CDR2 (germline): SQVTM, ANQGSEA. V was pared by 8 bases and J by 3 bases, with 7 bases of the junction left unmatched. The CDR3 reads CSHSGTDGNTIYF. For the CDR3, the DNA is TGCAGCCACTCCGGGACAGATGGAAACACCATATATTTT.

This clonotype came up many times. CDR3 nucleotide sequence: TGTGCCAGCAGCTTTATTAGCTCTGGAAACACCATATATTTT. Its translation: CASSFISSGNTIYF. The chain recombines TRBV7-9 with TRBJ1-3; unclear D gene. The germline V gene encodes CDR1 SEHNR and CDR2 FQNEAQ (reference sequence). This CDR3 is built from 14 residues. V was trimmed by 3 bases and J by 0 bases, leaving 6 bases between them. Supplemented by reference TRBV7-9 and TRBJ1-3, the full variable domain reads DTGVSQNPRHKITKRGQNVTFRCDPISEHNRLYWYRQTLGQGPEFLTYFQNEAQLEKSRLLSDRFSAERPKGSFSTLEIQRTEQGDSAMYLCASSFISSGNTIYFGEGSWLTVV.

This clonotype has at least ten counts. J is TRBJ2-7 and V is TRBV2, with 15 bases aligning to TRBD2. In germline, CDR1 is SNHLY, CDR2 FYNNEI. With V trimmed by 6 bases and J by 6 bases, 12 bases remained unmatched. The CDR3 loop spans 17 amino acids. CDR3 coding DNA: TGTGCCAGCAGGCCGAGCCAGGCGGGACTAGCGGGGGGCGAGCAGTACTTC. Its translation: CASRPSQAGLAGGEQYF.

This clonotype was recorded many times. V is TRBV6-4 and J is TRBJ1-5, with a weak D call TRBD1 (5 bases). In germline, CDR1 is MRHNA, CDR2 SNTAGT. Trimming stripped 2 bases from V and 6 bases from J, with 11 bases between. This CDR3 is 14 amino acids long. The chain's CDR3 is CASSDRRARQPQHF. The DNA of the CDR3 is TGTGCCAGCAGTGACCGCAGGGCACGTCAGCCCCAGCATTTT.